This T cell receptor beta chain originates from a study of human T cells and chemical hapten exposure. V was trimmed by 5 bases and J by 4 bases, leaving 18 bases between them. This CDR3 region has 16 residues. CDR1 MNHEY and CDR2 SMNVEV come from the germline V gene (reference sequence). TCRdb analysed the RACE reads with MiXCR anew, one entry per CDR3 protein. Of about 380,000 distinct CDR3 sequences in the sample, roughly 6% are singletons; the top ten hold 4.5% to 6%. Indicated time point: patch test 2, 6 weeks after DPC sensitization. The treatment is: therapeutic diphenylcyclopropenone sensitization with weekly scalp DPC. The table lists this clonotype with a few counts.

Sample: whole blood, taken in connection with sensitization to the hapten diphenylcyclopropenone (DPC). This sequence joins TRBV27 and TRBJ2-1; D gene unclear. This sequence was found in a woman between 18 and 30 years old with alopecia areata. Some clones in this sample may be carry-over from other donors' samples. CDR3 region: CASSPRNIAHYNEQFF. Written as DNA, the CDR3 is TGTGCCAGCAGTCCACGAAACATCGCTCATTACAATGAGCAGTTCTTC.